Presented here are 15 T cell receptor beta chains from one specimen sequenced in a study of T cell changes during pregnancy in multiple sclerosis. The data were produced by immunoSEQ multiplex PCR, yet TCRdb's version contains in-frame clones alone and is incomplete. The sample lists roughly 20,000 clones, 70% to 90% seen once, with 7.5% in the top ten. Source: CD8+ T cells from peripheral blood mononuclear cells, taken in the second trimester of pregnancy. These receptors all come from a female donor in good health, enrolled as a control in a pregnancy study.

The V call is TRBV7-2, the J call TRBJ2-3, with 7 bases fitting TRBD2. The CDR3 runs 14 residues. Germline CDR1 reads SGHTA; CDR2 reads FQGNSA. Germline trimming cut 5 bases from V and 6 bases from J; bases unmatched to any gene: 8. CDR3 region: CASSMLGGMDTQYF. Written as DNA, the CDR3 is TGTGCCAGCAGCATGTTGGGGGGGATGGATACGCAGTATTTT.

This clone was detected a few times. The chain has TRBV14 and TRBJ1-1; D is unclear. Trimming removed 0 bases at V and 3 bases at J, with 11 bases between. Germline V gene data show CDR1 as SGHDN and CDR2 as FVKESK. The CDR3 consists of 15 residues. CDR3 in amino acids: CASSQDLRHHTEAFF. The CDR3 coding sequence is TGTGCCAGCAGCCAAGACTTGAGACACCACACTGAAGCTTTCTTT.

Here the CDR3 DNA reads TGCGCCAGCAGCCCGGTGGAGAGGACTGAAGCTTTCTTT. Encoded protein: CASSPVERTEAFF. The rearrangement joins TRBV5-1 to TRBJ1-1, with D unclear. Per germline, CDR1 SGHRS and CDR2 YFSETQ. This CDR3 has 13 amino acids. V lost 4 bases and J 5 bases, leaving 12 bases between the germline ends.

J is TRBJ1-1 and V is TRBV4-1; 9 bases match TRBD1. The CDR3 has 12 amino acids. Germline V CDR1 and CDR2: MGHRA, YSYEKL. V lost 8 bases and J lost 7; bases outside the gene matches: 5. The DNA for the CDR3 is TGCGCCAGCTCACAGGGGGCTAATGAAGCTTTCTTT. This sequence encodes CASSQGANEAFF.

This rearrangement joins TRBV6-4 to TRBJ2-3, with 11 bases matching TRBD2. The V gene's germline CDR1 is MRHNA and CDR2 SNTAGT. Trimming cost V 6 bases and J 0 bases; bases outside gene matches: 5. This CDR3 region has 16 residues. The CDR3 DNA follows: TGTGCCAGCAGCGCCGGGACTAGCGGTAGCACAGATACGCAGTATTTT. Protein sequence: CASSAGTSGSTDTQYF.

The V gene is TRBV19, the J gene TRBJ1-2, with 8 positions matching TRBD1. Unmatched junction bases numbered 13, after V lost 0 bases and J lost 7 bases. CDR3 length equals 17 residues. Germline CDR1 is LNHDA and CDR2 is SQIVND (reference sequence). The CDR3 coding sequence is TGTGCCAGTAGTATAGATTGGGGTGGGACAGGATCGTCTGGCTACACCTTC. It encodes CASSIDWGGTGSSGYTF.

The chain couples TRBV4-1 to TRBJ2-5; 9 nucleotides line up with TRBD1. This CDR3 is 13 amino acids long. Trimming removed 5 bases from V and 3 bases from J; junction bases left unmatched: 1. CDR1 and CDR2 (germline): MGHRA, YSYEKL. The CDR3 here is CASSWDREETQYF. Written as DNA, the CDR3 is TGCGCCAGCAGCTGGGACAGGGAAGAGACCCAGTACTTC.

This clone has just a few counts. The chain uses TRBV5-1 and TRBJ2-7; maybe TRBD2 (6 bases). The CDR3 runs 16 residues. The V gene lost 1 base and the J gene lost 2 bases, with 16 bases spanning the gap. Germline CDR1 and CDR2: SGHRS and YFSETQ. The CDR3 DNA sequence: TGCGCCAGCAGCTTGCGACCGACTAGTTATACCTACGAGCAGTACTTC. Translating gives CASSLRPTSYTYEQYF. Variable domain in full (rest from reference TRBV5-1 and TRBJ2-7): KAGVTQTPRYLIKTRGQQVTLSCSPISGHRSVSWYQQTPGQGLQFLFEYFSETQRNKGNFPGRFSGRQFSNSRSEMNVSTLELGDSALYLCASSLRPTSYTYEQYFGPGTRLTVT.

CDR3 sequence: CASSLSLSGELFF. For the CDR3, the DNA is TGTGCCAGCAGCTTATCCCTTTCCGGGGAGCTGTTTTTT. This sequence joins TRBV7-9 and TRBJ2-2; D is undetermined. The CDR3 totals 13 residues. Germline CDR1 SEHNR, CDR2 FQNEAQ (reference sequence). Trimming removed 2 bases from V and 6 bases from J, with 7 bases in between.

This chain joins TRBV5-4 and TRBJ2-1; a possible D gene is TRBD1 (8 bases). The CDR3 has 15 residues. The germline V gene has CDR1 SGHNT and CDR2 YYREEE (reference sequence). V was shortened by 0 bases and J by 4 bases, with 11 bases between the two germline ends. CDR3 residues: CASSLVQGGYNEQFF. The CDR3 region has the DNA TGTGCCAGCAGCTTGGTACAGGGGGGGTACAATGAGCAGTTCTTC.

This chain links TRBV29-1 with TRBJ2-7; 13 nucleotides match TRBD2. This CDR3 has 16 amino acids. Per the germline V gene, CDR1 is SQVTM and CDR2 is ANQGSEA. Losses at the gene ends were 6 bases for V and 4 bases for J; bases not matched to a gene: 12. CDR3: CSVAGTSGMVEYEQYF. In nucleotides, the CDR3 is TGCAGCGTAGCCGGGACTAGCGGGATGGTAGAATACGAGCAGTACTTC.

The CDR3 is CASSDRPPGANVLTF. CDR3 sequence (DNA): TGTGCCAGCAGCGACAGGCCCCCTGGGGCCAACGTCCTGACTTTC. This chain connects TRBV28 to TRBJ2-6; a weak D match, TRBD1 (6 bases). This CDR3 region has 15 residues. Germline CDR1 reads MDHEN; CDR2 reads SYDVKM. Trimming took 6 bases from V and 2 from J, leaving 11 bases between them.

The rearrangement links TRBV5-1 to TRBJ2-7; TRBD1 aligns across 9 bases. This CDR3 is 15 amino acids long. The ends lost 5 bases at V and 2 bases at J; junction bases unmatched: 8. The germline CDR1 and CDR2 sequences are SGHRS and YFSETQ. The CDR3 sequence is CASRRGQGRPYEQYF. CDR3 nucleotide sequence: TGCGCCAGCAGGAGAGGACAGGGGCGACCCTACGAGCAGTACTTC.

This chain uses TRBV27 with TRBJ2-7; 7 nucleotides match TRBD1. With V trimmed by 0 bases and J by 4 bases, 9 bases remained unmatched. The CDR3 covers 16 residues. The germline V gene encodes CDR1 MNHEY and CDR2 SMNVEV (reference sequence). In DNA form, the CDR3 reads TGTGCCAGCAGTTTATCGGGGAACAGGGGTTTTTACGAGCAGTACTTC. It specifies CASSLSGNRGFYEQYF.

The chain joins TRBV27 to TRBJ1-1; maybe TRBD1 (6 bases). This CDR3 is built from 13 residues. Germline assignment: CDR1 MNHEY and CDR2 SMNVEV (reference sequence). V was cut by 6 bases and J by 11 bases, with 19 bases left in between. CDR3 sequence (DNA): TGTGCCAGCAGAGGAAGGGGGGGGAGAGAGGCTTTCTTT. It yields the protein CASRGRGGREAFF.